This T cell receptor (beta chain) was sequenced for a study of identical twins. Germline values: CDR1 SGHRS, CDR2 YFSETQ. CDR3 length: 13 residues. V was cut by 0 bases and J by 8 bases, with 11 bases left in between. Each CDR3 protein gets one entry after TCRdb re-called the 5' RACE reads with MiXCR. The sample yields about 920,000 distinct CDR3 sequences, roughly an eighth seen once. These records were also assigned to another study, of yellow fever vaccine responses in identical twins.

The chain carries TRBV5-1 and TRBJ1-2; D is uncertain. The TCR comes from a woman aged 18-30 years in good health. Sequenced sample: PBMCs. The CDR3 region has the DNA TGCGCCAGCAGCTTGGCCGCTAGCGGGGGCTACACCTTC. Its translation is CASSLAASGGYTF.